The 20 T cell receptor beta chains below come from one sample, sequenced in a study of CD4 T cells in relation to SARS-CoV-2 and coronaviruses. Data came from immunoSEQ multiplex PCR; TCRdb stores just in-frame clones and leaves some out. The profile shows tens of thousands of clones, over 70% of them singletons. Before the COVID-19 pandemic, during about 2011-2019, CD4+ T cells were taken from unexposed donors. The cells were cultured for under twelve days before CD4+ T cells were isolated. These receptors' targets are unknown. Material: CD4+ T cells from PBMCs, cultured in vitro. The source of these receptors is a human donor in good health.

The CDR3 here is CASTDDRPLRAFF. The CDR3 nucleotides are TGTGCCAGCACCGATGACAGGCCCCTGAGGGCTTTCTTT. This chain joins TRBV28 and TRBJ1-1; possible D gene TRBD1, 6 bases. This CDR3 contains 13 residues. The V gene's germline CDR1 is MDHEN and CDR2 SYDVKM. Trimming took 7 bases from V and 11 from J, leaving 20 bases between them.

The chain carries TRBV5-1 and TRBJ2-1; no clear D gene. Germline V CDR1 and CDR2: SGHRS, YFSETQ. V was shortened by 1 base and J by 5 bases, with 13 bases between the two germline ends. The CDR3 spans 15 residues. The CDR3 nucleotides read TGCGCCAGCAGCTTGAGCTGGACGGAAAACAATGAGCAGTTCTTC. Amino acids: CASSLSWTENNEQFF.

For the CDR3, the DNA is TGTGCCAGCAGTTCAAGGCTCTTGCCCCCATCCTACAATGAGCAGTTCTTC. It encodes CASSSRLLPPSYNEQFF. The chain combines TRBV28 with TRBJ2-1; D is unclear. The CDR3 is made up of 17 amino acids. The germline V and J ends were trimmed by 4 bases and 1 base, with 17 bases remaining between them. The germline V gene has CDR1 MDHEN and CDR2 SYDVKM.

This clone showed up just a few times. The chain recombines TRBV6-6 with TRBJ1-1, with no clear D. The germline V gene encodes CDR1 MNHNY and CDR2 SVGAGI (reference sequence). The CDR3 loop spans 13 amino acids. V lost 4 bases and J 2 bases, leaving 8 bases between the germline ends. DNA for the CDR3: TGTGCCAGCAGTTTTGACCCAAACACTGAAGCTTTCTTT. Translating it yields CASSFDPNTEAFF.

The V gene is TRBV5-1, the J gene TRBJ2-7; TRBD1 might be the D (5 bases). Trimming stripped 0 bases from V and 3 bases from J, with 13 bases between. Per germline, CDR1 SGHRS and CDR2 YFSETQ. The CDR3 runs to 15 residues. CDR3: CASSLDFRDLYEQYF. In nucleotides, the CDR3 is TGCGCCAGCAGCTTGGATTTCAGGGATCTCTACGAGCAGTACTTC.

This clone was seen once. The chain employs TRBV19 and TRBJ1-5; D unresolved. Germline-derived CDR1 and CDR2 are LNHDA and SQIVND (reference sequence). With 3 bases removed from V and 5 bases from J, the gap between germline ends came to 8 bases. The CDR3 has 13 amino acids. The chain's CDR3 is CASSMAGDQPQHF. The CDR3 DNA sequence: TGTGCCAGTAGTATGGCCGGGGATCAGCCCCAGCATTTT. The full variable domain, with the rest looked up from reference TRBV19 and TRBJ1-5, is DGGITQSPKYLFRKEGQNVTLSCEQNLNHDAMYWYRQDPGQGLRLIYYSQIVNDFQKGDIAEGYSVSREKKESFPLTVTSAQKNPTAFYLCASSMAGDQPQHFGDGTRLSIL.

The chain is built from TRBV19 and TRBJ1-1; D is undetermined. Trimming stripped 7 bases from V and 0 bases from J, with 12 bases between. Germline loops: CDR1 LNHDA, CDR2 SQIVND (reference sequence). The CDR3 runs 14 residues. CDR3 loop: CASTRYEMNTEAFF. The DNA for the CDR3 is TGTGCCAGTACCAGGTACGAAATGAACACTGAAGCTTTCTTT.

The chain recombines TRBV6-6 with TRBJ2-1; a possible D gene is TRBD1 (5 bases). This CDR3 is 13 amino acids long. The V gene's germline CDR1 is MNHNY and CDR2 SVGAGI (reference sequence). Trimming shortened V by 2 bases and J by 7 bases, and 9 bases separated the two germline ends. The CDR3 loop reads CASSYPRGNEQFF. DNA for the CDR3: TGTGCCAGCAGTTACCCTAGGGGTAATGAGCAGTTCTTC.

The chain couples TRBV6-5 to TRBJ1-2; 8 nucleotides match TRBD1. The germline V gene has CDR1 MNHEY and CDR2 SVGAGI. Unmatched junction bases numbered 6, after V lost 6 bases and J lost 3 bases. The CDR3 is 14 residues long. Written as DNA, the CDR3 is TGTGCCAGCAGCCCACAGGGGGGATACTATGGCTACACCTTC. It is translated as CASSPQGGYYGYTF.

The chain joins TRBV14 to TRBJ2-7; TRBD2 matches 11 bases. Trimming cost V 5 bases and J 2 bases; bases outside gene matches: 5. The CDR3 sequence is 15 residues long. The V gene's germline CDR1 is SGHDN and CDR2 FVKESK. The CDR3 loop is CASSKGLAATYEQYF. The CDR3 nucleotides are TGTGCCAGCAGCAAGGGACTAGCGGCAACCTACGAGCAGTACTTC.

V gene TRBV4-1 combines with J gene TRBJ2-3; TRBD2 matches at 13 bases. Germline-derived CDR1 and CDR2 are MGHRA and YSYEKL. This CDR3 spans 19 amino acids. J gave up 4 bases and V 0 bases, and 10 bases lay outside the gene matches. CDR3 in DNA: TGCGCCAGCAGCCAAGATCTCACTAGCGGGAGGGCCTGGGCAGATACGCAGTATTTT. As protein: CASSQDLTSGRAWADTQYF.

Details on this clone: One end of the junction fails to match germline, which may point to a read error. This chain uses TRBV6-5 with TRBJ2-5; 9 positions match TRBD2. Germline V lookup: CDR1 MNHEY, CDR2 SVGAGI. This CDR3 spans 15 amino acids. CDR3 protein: CASSDSLAGKETQYF. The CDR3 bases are TGTGCCAGCAGTGACTCCCTAGCGGGAAAAGAGACCCAGTACTTC.

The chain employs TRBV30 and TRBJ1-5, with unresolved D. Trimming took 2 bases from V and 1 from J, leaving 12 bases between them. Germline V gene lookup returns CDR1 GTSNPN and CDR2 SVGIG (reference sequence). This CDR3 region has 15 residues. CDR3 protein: CAWSSDFWSNQPQHF. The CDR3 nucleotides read TGTGCCTGGAGTTCTGATTTTTGGAGCAATCAGCCCCAGCATTTT.

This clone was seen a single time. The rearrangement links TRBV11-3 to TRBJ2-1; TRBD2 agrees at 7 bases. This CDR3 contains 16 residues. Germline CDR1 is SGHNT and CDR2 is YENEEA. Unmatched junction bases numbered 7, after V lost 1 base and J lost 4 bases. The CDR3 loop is CASSLGGSGVYNEQFF. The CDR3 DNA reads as TGTGCCAGCAGCTTAGGCGGGAGTGGGGTATACAATGAGCAGTTCTTC.

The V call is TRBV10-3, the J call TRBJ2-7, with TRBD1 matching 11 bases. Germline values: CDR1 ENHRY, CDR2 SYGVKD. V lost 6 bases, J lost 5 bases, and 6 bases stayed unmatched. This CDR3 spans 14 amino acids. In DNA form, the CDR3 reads TGTGCCATCAGCCTAGGACAGGGGGCAAACGAGCAGTACTTC. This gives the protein CAISLGQGANEQYF.

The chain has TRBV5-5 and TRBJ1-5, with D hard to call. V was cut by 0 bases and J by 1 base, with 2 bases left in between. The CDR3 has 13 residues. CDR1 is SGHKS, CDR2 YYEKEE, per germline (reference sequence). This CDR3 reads CASSLGSNQPQHF. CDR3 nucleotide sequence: TGTGCCAGCAGCTTGGGCAGCAATCAGCCCCAGCATTTT.

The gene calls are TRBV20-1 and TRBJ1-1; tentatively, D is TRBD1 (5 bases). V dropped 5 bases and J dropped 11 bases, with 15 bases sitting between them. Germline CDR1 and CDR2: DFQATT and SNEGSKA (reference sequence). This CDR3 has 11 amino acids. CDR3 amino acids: CSAPGTAGAFF. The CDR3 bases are TGCAGTGCTCCCGGGACCGCTGGTGCTTTCTTT.

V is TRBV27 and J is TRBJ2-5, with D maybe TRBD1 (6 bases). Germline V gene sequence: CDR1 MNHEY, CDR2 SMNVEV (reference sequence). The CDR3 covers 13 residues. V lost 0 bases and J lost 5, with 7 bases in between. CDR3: CASSLSGAETQYF. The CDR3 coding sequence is TGTGCCAGCAGTTTATCGGGGGCGGAGACCCAGTACTTC.

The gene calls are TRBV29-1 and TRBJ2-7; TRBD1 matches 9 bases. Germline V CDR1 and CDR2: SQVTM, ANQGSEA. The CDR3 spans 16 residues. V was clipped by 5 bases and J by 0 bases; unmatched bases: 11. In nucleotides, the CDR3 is TGCAGCGTTTCTTCCCTCGGGACAGGGAGCTCCTACGAGCAGTACTTC. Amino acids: CSVSSLGTGSSYEQYF.

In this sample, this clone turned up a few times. The CDR3 nucleotides read TGTGCCAGCAGCGGATTGACAGCTCTCGGGACCGGGGAGCTGTTTTTT. Translated: CASSGLTALGTGELFF. The chain uses TRBV9 and TRBJ2-2; weak D call: TRBD1 (5 bases). The CDR3 has 16 amino acids. V lost 3 bases, J lost 5 bases, and 17 bases lay in between. Germline-derived CDR1 and CDR2 are SGDLS and YYNGEE. The full variable domain, its missing parts supplied by reference TRBV9 and TRBJ2-2, is DSGVTQTPKHLITATGQRVTLRCSPRSGDLSVYWYQQSLDQGLQFLIQYYNGEERAKGNILERFSAQQFPDLHSELNLSSLELGDSALYFCASSGLTALGTGELFFGEGSRLTVL.